This T cell receptor beta chain was found in a study of shared clonotypes between healthy human individuals. Study summary: The composition of the donors was a couple of women and three men aged 18 to 49.

There are a few counts of this clone. Partitioning of CD4+ cells yielded a CD45RA+ naive subset and a CD45RA-negative memory subset. Per germline, CDR1 DFQATT and CDR2 SNEGSKA (reference sequence). J was trimmed by 5 bases and V by 6 bases; bases with no gene match: 2. CDR3 length: 11 residues. The test was conducted at deep level. The table came from immunoSEQ multiplex PCR; TCRdb's copy has only in-frame clones and leaves some out. The table includes about 1.1 million clones, around 77% detected once. This TCR was recovered from a young man in good health. Some clones in this sample may be carry-over from other donors' samples. Sequences were obtained from memory CD4+ T cells from PBMCs. Documented subset: CD45RA-negative fraction. The rearrangement links TRBV20-1 to TRBJ1-2, with 8 positions matching TRBD1. CDR3 in amino acids: CSAHRGYGYTF. The CDR3, as DNA: TGCAGTGCGCACAGGGGGTATGGCTACACCTTC.